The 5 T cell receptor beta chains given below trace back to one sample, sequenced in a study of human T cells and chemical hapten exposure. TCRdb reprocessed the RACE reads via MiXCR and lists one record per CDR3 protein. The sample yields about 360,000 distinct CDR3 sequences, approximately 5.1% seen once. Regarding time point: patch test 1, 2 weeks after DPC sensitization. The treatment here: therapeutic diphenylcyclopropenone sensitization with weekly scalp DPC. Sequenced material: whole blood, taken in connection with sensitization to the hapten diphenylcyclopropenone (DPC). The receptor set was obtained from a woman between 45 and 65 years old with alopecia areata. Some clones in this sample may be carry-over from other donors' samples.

The CDR3 DNA follows: TGTGCCAGCAGTTCTCCCGTAGAGCGGGCTGGGCCGGCTGAGCAGTTCTTC. Translated: CASSSPVERAGPAEQFF. The gene calls are TRBV27 and TRBJ2-1, with D perhaps matching TRBD2 (6 bases). CDR1 and CDR2 (germline): MNHEY, SMNVEV (reference sequence). V lost 4 bases and J 9 bases, leaving 25 bases between the germline ends. CDR3 length equals 17 residues.

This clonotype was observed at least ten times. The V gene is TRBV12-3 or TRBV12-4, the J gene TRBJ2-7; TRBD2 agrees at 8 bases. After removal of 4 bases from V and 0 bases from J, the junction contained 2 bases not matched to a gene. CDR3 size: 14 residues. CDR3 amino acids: CASSSGLASYEQYF. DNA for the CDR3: TGTGCCAGCAGTTCAGGACTAGCCTCCTACGAGCAGTACTTC.

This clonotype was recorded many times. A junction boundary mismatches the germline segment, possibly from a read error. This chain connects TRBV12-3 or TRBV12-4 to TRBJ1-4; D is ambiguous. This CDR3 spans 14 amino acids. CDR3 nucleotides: TGTGCCAGCAGTTTGCGGCAGCCTAAGGAAAAACTGTTTTTT. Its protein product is CASSLRQPKEKLFF.

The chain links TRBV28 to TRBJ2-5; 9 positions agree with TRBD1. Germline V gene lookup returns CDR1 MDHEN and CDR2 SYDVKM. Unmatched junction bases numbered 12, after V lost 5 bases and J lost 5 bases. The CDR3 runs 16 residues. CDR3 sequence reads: CASSLPGTGMEETQYF. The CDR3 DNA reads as TGTGCCAGCAGTCTCCCCGGGACAGGGATGGAGGAGACCCAGTACTTC.

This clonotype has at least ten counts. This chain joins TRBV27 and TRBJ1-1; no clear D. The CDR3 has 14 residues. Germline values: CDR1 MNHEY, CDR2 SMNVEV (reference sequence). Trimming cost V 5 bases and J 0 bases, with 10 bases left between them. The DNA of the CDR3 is TGTGCCAGCAGTCCCCTGGCAATGAACACTGAAGCTTTCTTT. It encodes CASSPLAMNTEAFF.